This T cell receptor (beta chain) was retrieved from a study of identical twins. V dropped 6 bases and J dropped 4 bases, with 15 bases sitting between them. The CDR3 is 14 residues long. CDR1 and CDR2 (germline): MDHEN, SYDVKM. In TCRdb, the 5' RACE reads were re-called with MiXCR into one record per CDR3 protein. Among 690,000 or so distinct CDR3 sequences, 8.6% were seen once, and the ten largest hold approximately 0.94%. These data also featured in a second study, about yellow fever vaccine responses in identical twins.

The sample comprised PBMCs. This TCR was recovered from a woman aged 18-30 years in good health. The chain combines TRBV28 with TRBJ2-5, with D tentatively TRBD2 (5 bases). Here the CDR3 reads CASSRPLGGETQYF. The CDR3 coding sequence is TGTGCCAGCAGCCGCCCACTCGGAGGAGAGACCCAGTACTTC.